A single sample is the source of the 14 T cell receptor beta chains below, sequenced in a study of blood T cell repertoires in COVID-19. This table comes from immunoSEQ multiplex PCR, and its TCRdb copy is limited to in-frame clones, with some not included. The sample shows approximately 170,000 clones, roughly 85% of them seen only once. Sequencing was carried out using PBMCs or T cells enriched from blood (not recorded which). These receptors were obtained from a woman aged 70-85 years in a cohort exposed to, infected with or recovered from COVID-19 (not recorded which).

The chain combines TRBV7-2 with TRBJ2-1, with 15 positions matching TRBD2. The CDR3 sequence is 17 residues long. The junction had 9 bases not matched to a gene; V was cut back by 6 bases and J by 6 bases. Germline CDR1 SGHTA, CDR2 FQGNSA. CDR3 sequence: CASSPPGLAGGRNEQFF. The CDR3 bases are TGTGCCAGCAGTCCCCCGGGACTAGCGGGAGGCCGCAATGAGCAGTTCTTC.

V usage is TRBV7-2 and J usage is TRBJ2-7; no clear D. Germline-derived CDR1 and CDR2 are SGHTA and FQGNSA. The CDR3 loop spans 13 amino acids. The ends were cut back, 5 bases at V and 5 bases at J, with 13 bases in the middle. The CDR3 is CASSSWASDEQYF. The CDR3 nucleotides read TGTGCCAGCAGCAGTTGGGCTTCGGACGAGCAGTACTTC.

The chain recombines TRBV6-2 or TRBV6-3 with TRBJ1-5, with 8 bases that match TRBD1. The CDR3 runs to 15 residues. The ends lost 2 bases at V and 1 base at J; junction bases unmatched: 1. Per germline, CDR1 MNHEY and CDR2 SVGEGT. This CDR3 is CASSYGQGSNQPQHF. DNA for the CDR3: TGTGCCAGCAGTTACGGACAGGGCAGCAATCAGCCCCAGCATTTT.

The chain carries TRBV6-5 and TRBJ2-1; D remains unclear. V was trimmed by 5 bases and J by 4 bases, leaving 12 bases between them. Germline V lookup: CDR1 MNHEY, CDR2 SVGAGI. The CDR3 extends over 14 amino acids. The CDR3 bases are TGTGCCAGCAGTCGTGAAAGCCGGTACAATGAGCAGTTCTTC. Translation: CASSRESRYNEQFF.

The chain employs TRBV24-1 and TRBJ2-7; TRBD1 might be the D (7 bases). V was trimmed by 4 bases and J by 4 bases, leaving 13 bases between them. The CDR3 is 14 residues long. Germline V gene lookup returns CDR1 KGHDR and CDR2 SFDVKD. CDR3 region: CATSDSTGRYEQYF. Here the CDR3 DNA reads TGTGCCACCAGTGACTCGACAGGGAGGTACGAGCAGTACTTC.

The chain couples TRBV5-4 to TRBJ1-2; 7 bases are a match to TRBD1. Germline CDR1 and CDR2: SGHNT and YYREEE (reference sequence). V was clipped by 4 bases and J by 5 bases; unmatched bases: 11. This CDR3 spans 15 amino acids. The CDR3: CASSHMKTGAYGYTF. The CDR3, as DNA: TGTGCCAGCAGCCATATGAAAACAGGGGCATATGGCTACACCTTC.

This chain uses TRBV28 with TRBJ1-2, with TRBD1 identical over 8 bases. In germline, CDR1 is MDHEN, CDR2 SYDVKM. The CDR3 has 15 amino acids. Unmatched junction bases numbered 4, after V lost 4 bases and J lost 0 bases. The CDR3 DNA sequence: TGTGCCAGCAGTTCCCGGACAGGGTCTAACTATGGCTACACCTTC. As protein: CASSSRTGSNYGYTF.

This sequence joins TRBV5-6 and TRBJ1-6, with 7 nucleotides matching TRBD1. CDR1 SGHDT and CDR2 YYEEEE come from the germline V gene. J was trimmed by 9 bases and V by 3 bases; bases with no gene match: 6. The CDR3 covers 14 residues. This CDR3 reads CASSSGQFTSPLHF. CDR3 DNA: TGTGCCAGCAGCTCGGGACAGTTCACTTCACCCCTCCACTTT.

This chain uses TRBV7-9 with TRBJ2-1; maybe TRBD1 (7 bases). The germline gives CDR1 SEHNR, CDR2 FQNEAQ (reference sequence). The CDR3 loop spans 12 amino acids. V was trimmed by 5 bases and J by 8 bases, leaving 10 bases between them. As DNA, the CDR3 is TGTGCCAGCAGCCAGGGGGGCCATGAGCAGTTCTTC. The encoded protein is CASSQGGHEQFF.

This clone came up once. CDR3 DNA: TGTGCCATCAGTGCGGGACAGGGGGACGAGCAGTACTTC. This codes for CAISAGQGDEQYF. V usage is TRBV10-3 and J usage is TRBJ2-7, with 11 bases that match TRBD1. The CDR3 length is 13 residues. V dropped 4 bases and J dropped 5; count of bases not matched to a gene: 1. Germline lookup yields CDR1 ENHRY and CDR2 SYGVKD.

The chain uses TRBV5-8 and TRBJ1-5, with 7 bases that match TRBD1. Germline V lookup: CDR1 SGHTS, CDR2 YDEGEE. The length of the CDR3 is 17 residues. The V gene end was trimmed by 0 bases and the J gene end by 2 bases; junction bases not matched to a gene: 8. This chain's CDR3 is CASSLGQGNEGNQPQHF. Written as DNA, the CDR3 is TGTGCCAGCAGCTTGGGACAGGGAAACGAGGGCAATCAGCCCCAGCATTTT.

This clone has only a few counts. The chain joins TRBV5-1 to TRBJ2-2; D ambiguous. This CDR3 comprises 14 residues. Trimming left V 4 bases short and J 0 bases short, with 7 bases between. The germline gives CDR1 SGHRS, CDR2 YFSETQ. The CDR3, as DNA: TGCGCCAGCAGCATCACAACGAACACCGGGGAGCTGTTTTTT. It codes for CASSITTNTGELFF.

For the CDR3, the DNA is TGTGCCTGGAGTGTCCGGGGGGCGCAGTTCTTC. Amino acid sequence: CAWSVRGAQFF. The gene calls are TRBV30 and TRBJ2-1, with a possible D match to TRBD2 (7 bases). Germline CDR1 and CDR2: GTSNPN and SVGIG (reference sequence). The CDR3 is made up of 11 amino acids. V lost 0 bases and J lost 12, with 9 bases in between.

This chain connects TRBV6-2 or TRBV6-3 to TRBJ2-1; the D gene is possibly TRBD2 (6 bases). Germline assignment: CDR1 MNHEY and CDR2 SVGEGT. V was shortened by 4 bases and J by 2 bases, with 12 bases between the two germline ends. The CDR3 is 15 residues long. CDR3 in DNA: TGTGCCAGCAGTTTGAGCGGGCCCCCCTACAATGAGCAGTTCTTC. Protein: CASSLSGPPYNEQFF.